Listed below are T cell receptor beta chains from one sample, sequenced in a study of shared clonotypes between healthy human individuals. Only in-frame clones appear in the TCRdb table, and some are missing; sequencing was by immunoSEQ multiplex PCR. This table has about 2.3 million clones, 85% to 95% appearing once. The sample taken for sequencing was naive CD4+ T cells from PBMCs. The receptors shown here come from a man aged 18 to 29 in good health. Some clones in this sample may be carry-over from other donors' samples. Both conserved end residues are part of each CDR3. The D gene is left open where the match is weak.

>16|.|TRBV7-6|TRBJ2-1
TGTGCCAGCAGCTTAGAGACAGGCGCTACTTACAATGAGCAGTTCTTC
CASSLETGATYNEQFF
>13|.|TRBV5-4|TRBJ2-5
TGTGCCAGCAGCTCGGAGGTGCGAGAGACCCAGTACTTC
CASSSEVRETQYF
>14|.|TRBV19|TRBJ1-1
TGTGCCAGCATACGATCGCCTTTGAACACTGAAGCTTTCTTT
CASIRSPLNTEAFF
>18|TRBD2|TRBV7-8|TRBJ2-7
TGTGCCAGCAGCTTAGCGGGACTAGCGGGTTACCATCTTTACGAGCAGTACTTC
CASSLAGLAGYHLYEQYF
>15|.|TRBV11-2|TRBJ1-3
TGTGCCAGCAGCTTAATACAGGGAAGGGGAAACACCATATATTTT
CASSLIQGRGNTIYF
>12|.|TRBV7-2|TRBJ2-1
TGTGCCAGCAGCTTTGCTCACAATGAGCAGTTCTTC
CASSFAHNEQFF
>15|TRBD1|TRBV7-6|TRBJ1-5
TGTGCCAGCAGCTTGCTCGCAGGGGGTAATCAGCCCCAGCATTTT
CASSLLAGGNQPQHF
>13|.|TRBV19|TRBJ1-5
TGTGCCAGTAGCGACAGTGCGCAGGGGCCCCAGCATTTT
CASSDSAQGPQHF
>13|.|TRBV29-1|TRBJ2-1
TGCAGCGTTGAAAGGTCCATGCCCAATGAGCAGTTCTTC
CSVERSMPNEQFF
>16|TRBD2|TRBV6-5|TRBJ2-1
TGTGCCAGCAGTTACGCATCTGGGGCGGGGGACAATGAGCAGTTCTTC
CASSYASGAGDNEQFF
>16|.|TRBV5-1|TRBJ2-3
TGCGCCAGCAGCCAAAGGGGGGGCGGTGAACCAGATACGCAGTATTTT
CASSQRGGGEPDTQYF
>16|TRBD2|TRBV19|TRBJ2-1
TGTGCCAGTAGTATATTAGGCGGGAGTTTTGGAAATGAGCAGTTCTTC
CASSILGGSFGNEQFF
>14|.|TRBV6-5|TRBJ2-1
TGTGCCAGCAGTACCTCGGGACATCACAATGAGCAGTTCTTC
CASSTSGHHNEQFF
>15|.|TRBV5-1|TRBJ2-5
TGCGCCAGCAGCCCACGGGGGATCTTCCAAGAGACCCAGTACTTC
CASSPRGIFQETQYF
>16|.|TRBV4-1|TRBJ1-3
TGCGCCAGCAGCCCCTGGACACACACGGGTGGAAACACCATATATTTT
CASSPWTHTGGNTIYF
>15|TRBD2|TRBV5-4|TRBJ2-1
TGTGCCAGCAGCTCGATCAGCGGGAGGGTCAATGAGCAGTTCTTC
CASSSISGRVNEQFF
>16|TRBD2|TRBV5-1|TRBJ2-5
TGCGCCAGCAGCTTGGCCGCTAGCGGGAACCAAGAGACCCAGTACTTC
CASSLAASGNQETQYF